Sequencing of this TCR beta chain was carried out in a study of T-cell reconstitution after alpha-beta-depleted transplantation in children. Overall study results and limits: Expanded graft clones numbering several hundred reportedly gave rise to alpha-beta T cells about two months after transplant.

This clonotype was counted a few times. Its antigen remains unknown. Unique molecular identifiers featured in how the TCRbeta library was prepared. TCRdb processed the PCR reads anew with MiXCR; each CDR3 protein has one entry. This table holds some 600,000 distinct CDR3 sequences, about an eighth found once. The CDR3 runs to 13 residues. Trimming took 4 bases from V and 2 from J, leaving 9 bases between them. Germline V CDR1 and CDR2: DFQATT, SNEGSKA (reference sequence). The source was PBMCs, mostly from graft donor cells, collected 360 days after TCRalphabeta/CD19-depleted stem cell transplant. The TCR originated in a male patient under 18 who had a stem cell transplant for acute myeloid leukemia, so the T cells may come from the graft donor. This chain uses TRBV20-1 with TRBJ1-3, with D possibly matching TRBD1 (5 bases). This chain's CDR3 is CSANWGTGNTIYF. Here the CDR3 DNA reads TGCAGTGCTAACTGGGGGACTGGAAACACCATATATTTT.